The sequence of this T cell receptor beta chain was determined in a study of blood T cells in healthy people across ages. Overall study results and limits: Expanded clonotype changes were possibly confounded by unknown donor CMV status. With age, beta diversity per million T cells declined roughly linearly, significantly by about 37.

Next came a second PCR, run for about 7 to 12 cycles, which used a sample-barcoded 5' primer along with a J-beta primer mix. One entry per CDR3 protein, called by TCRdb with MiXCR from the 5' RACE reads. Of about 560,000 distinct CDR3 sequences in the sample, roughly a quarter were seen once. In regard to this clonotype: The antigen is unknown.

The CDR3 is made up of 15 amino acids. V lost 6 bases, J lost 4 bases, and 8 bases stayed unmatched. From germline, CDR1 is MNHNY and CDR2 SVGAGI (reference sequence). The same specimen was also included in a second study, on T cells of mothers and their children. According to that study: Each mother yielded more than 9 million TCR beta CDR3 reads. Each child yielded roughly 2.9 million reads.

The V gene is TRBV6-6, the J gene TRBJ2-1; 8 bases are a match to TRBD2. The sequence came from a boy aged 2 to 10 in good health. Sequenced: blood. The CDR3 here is CASRGEAGVYNEQFF. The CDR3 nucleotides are TGTGCCAGCAGGGGGGAAGCGGGGGTTTACAATGAGCAGTTCTTC.